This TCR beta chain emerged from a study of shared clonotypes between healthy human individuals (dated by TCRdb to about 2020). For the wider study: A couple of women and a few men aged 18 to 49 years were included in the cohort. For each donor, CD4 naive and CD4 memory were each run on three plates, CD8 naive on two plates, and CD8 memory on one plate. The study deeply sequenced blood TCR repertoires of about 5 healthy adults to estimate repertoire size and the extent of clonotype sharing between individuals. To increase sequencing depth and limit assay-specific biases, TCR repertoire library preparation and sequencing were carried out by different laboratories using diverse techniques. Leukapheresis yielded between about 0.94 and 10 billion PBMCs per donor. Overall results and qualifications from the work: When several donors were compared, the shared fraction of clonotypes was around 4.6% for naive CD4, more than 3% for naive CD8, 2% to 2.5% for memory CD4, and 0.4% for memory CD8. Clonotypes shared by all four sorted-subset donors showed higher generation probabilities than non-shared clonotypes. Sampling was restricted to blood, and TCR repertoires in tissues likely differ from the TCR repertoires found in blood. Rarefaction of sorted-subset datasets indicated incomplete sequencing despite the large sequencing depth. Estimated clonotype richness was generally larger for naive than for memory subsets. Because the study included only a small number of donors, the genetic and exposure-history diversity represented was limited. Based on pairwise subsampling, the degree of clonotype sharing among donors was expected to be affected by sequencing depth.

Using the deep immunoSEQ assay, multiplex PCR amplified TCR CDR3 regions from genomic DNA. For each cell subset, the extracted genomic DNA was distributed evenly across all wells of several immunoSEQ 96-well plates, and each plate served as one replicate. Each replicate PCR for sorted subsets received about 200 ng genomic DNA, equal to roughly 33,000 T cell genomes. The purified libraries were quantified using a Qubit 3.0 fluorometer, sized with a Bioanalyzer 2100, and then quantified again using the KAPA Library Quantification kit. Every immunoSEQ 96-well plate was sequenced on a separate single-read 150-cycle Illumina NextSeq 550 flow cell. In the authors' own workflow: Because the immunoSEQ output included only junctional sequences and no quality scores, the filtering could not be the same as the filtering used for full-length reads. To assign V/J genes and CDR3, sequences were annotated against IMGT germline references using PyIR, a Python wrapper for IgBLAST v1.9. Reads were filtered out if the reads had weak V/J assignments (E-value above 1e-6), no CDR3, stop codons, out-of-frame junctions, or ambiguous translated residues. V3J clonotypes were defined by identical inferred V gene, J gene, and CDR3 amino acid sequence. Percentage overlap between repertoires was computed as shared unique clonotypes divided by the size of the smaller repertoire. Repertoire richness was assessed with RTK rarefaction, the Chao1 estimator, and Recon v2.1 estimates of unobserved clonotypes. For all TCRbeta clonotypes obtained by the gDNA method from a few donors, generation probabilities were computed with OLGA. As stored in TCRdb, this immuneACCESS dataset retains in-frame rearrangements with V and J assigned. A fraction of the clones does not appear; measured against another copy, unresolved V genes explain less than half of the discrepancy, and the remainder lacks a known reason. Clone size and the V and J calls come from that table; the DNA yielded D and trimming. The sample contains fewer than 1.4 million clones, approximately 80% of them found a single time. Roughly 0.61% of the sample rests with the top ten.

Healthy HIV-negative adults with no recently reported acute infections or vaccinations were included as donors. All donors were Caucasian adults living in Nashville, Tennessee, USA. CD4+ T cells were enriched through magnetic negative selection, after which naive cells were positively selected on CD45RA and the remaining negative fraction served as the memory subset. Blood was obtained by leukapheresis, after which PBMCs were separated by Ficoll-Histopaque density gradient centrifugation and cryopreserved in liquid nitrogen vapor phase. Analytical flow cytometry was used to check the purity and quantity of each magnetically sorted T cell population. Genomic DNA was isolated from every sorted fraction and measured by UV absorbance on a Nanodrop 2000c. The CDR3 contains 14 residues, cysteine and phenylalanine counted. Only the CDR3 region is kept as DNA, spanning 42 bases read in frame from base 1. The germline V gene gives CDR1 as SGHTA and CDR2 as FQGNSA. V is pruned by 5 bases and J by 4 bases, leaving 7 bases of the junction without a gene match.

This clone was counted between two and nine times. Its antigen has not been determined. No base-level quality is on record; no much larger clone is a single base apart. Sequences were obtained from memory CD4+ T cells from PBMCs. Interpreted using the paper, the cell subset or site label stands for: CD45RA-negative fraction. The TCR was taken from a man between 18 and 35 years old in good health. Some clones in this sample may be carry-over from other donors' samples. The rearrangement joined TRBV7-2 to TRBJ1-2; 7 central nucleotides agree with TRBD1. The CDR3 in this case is CASSVNRGVYGYTF. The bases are TGTGCCAGCAGCGTTAACAGGGGAGTCTATGGCTACACCTTC.